The 19 T cell receptor beta chains given below trace back to one sample, sequenced in a study of blood T cell repertoires in COVID-19. The protocol was immunoSEQ multiplex PCR, while the TCRdb copy is restricted to in-frame clones and leaves out a portion. The table lists about 210,000 clones, 80% to 85% of them singletons. The sequenced sample was peripheral blood. The origin of the receptors is a woman aged 70-85 years with COVID-19, enrolled during active disease.

This clone occurred many times. The chain is built from TRBV28 and TRBJ2-7; TRBD2 agrees at 10 bases. CDR3 length: 15 amino acids. V was pared by 3 bases and J by 12 bases, with 14 bases of the junction left unmatched. Germline CDR1 is MDHEN and CDR2 is SYDVKM. Here the CDR3 reads CASSFETSGTPRRYF. DNA for the CDR3: TGTGCCAGCAGTTTCGAAACTAGCGGGACCCCTAGGCGGTACTTC. The complete variable domain, with remaining parts taken from reference TRBV28 and TRBJ2-7, reads DVKVTQSSRYLVKRTGEKVFLECVQDMDHENMFWYRQDPGLGLRLIYFSYDVKMKEKGDIPEGYSVSREKKERFSLILESASTNQTSMYLCASSFETSGTPRRYFGPGTRLTVT.

This clone was recorded once. The chain has TRBV4-1 and TRBJ1-1, with D perhaps matching TRBD1 (5 bases). Germline CDR1 reads MGHRA; CDR2 reads YSYEKL. V was clipped by 4 bases and J by 1 base, with 10 bases between them. This CDR3 contains 14 residues. The chain's CDR3 is CASSLQTANTEAFF. CDR3 DNA sequence: TGCGCCAGCAGCCTCCAGACAGCGAACACTGAAGCTTTCTTT.

The CDR3 coding sequence is TGTGCCAGCAGGCACTCGGGTCGCCCCTACGAGCAGTACTTC. Translating gives CASRHSGRPYEQYF. The chain employs TRBV11-2 and TRBJ2-7, with unresolved D. The CDR3 totals 14 residues. The ends were cut back, 6 bases at V and 2 bases at J, with 14 bases in the middle. Germline V gives CDR1 SGHAT, CDR2 FQNNGV.

This chain uses TRBV7-2 with TRBJ1-5, with TRBD1 identical over 8 bases. This CDR3 comprises 14 residues. V shed 4 bases, J shed 4 bases, and the junction held 3 bases outside the gene matches. Germline lookup yields CDR1 SGHTA and CDR2 FQGNSA. DNA of the CDR3: TGTGCCAGCAGCTGGACAGGGATGAATCAGCCCCAGCATTTT. The encoded protein is CASSWTGMNQPQHF.

The genes are TRBV19 and TRBJ2-7; TRBD1 matches at 7 bases. J lost 2 bases, V lost 4 bases, and 5 bases had no gene match. The germline V gene encodes CDR1 LNHDA and CDR2 SQIVND (reference sequence). The CDR3 spans 14 residues. In nucleotides, the CDR3 is TGTGCCAGTAGTAAGGGGGCAACAACCTACGAGCAGTACTTC. Encoded protein: CASSKGATTYEQYF. Variable domain in full (rest from reference TRBV19 and TRBJ2-7): DGGITQSPKYLFRKEGQNVTLSCEQNLNHDAMYWYRQDPGQGLRLIYYSQIVNDFQKGDIAEGYSVSREKKESFPLTVTSAQKNPTAFYLCASSKGATTYEQYFGPGTRLTVT.

This chain connects TRBV5-8 to TRBJ2-7; D is undetermined. Between the trimmed V and J ends, which lost 4 bases and 2 bases, there was a span of 13 bases. CDR3 size: 14 residues. Per germline, CDR1 SGHTS and CDR2 YDEGEE. This chain's CDR3 is CASSPNLLTYEQYF. CDR3 in DNA: TGTGCCAGCAGCCCAAATTTACTAACCTACGAGCAGTACTTC.

The count of this clone is one. V usage is TRBV28 and J usage is TRBJ1-5; D unclear. V lost 4 bases to trimming and J lost 3 bases, with 13 bases between them. In germline, CDR1 is MDHEN, CDR2 SYDVKM. The CDR3 contains 15 residues. The CDR3 loop is CASSSLRGFNQPQHF. The CDR3 DNA follows: TGTGCCAGCAGTTCTCTGAGAGGGTTCAATCAGCCCCAGCATTTT.

The chain combines TRBV27 with TRBJ1-1; possible D gene TRBD1, 5 bases. Between the trimmed V and J ends, which lost 5 bases and 9 bases, there was a span of 16 bases. The CDR3 covers 13 residues. Per the germline V gene, CDR1 is MNHEY and CDR2 is SMNVEV (reference sequence). CDR3 coding DNA: TGTGCCAGCAGTCGTACGACAGCTCCTCAAGCTTTCTTT. Translation gives CASSRTTAPQAFF.

The V gene is TRBV6-2 or TRBV6-3, the J gene TRBJ2-4; possibly TRBD2 for D (6 bases). Germline assignment: CDR1 MNHEY and CDR2 SVGEGT. Trimming removed 4 bases at V and 2 bases at J, with 15 bases between. CDR3 length: 16 residues. The CDR3 nucleotides are TGTGCCAGCAGTTCCGCTGGCGGGACCACCAAAAACATTCAGTACTTC. Protein product: CASSSAGGTTKNIQYF.

The chain links TRBV28 to TRBJ2-1, with D uncertain. This CDR3 has 12 amino acids. Germline V gene data show CDR1 as MDHEN and CDR2 as SYDVKM. Deletions cut 6 bases from V and 9 bases from J, with 12 bases between. CDR3 in amino acids: CASSSTVGEQFF. In DNA, the CDR3 is TGTGCCAGCAGCAGTACAGTTGGTGAGCAGTTCTTC.

V is TRBV30 and J is TRBJ2-5, with 8 bases lining up with TRBD2. The CDR3 is 12 residues long. CDR1 and CDR2 from the germline V gene are GTSNPN and SVGIG (reference sequence). Trimming took 5 bases from V and 1 from J; bases not matched to a gene: 0. This CDR3 is CAWGTSQETQYF. The CDR3 DNA reads TGTGCCTGGGGGACTAGCCAAGAGACCCAGTACTTC. The full variable domain, rest sourced from reference TRBV30 and TRBJ2-5, is SQTIHQWPATLVQPVGSPLSLECTVEGTSNPNLYWYRQAAGRGLQLLFYSVGIGQISSEVPQNLSASRPQDRQFILSSKKLLLSDSGFYLCAWGTSQETQYFGPGTRLLVL.

The chain combines TRBV14 with TRBJ2-3, with TRBD2 identical over 8 bases. This CDR3 region has 16 residues. V trimming: 0 bases; J trimming: 4 bases; junction bases outside the gene matches: 6. CDR1 and CDR2 (germline): SGHDN, FVKESK. The CDR3 reads CASSQDLSGLADTQYF. The CDR3 DNA reads TGTGCCAGCAGCCAAGACCTCTCGGGACTAGCAGATACGCAGTATTTT.

V is TRBV5-1 and J is TRBJ2-1; 8 bases agree with TRBD2. This CDR3 has 16 amino acids. Trimming removed 3 bases from V and 2 bases from J; junction bases left unmatched: 7. Germline CDR1 is SGHRS and CDR2 is YFSETQ. In nucleotides, the CDR3 is TGCGCCAGCAGCTACGCCGGGAGGGCAACCTACAATGAGCAGTTCTTC. Its protein product is CASSYAGRATYNEQFF.

The chain uses TRBV5-1 and TRBJ2-7; 16 bases agree with TRBD2. CDR3 size: 16 residues. The J segment lost 5 bases and the V segment lost 4 bases, leaving 6 bases of the junction unmatched. Per germline, CDR1 SGHRS and CDR2 YFSETQ. The CDR3 DNA reads TGCGCCAGCAGCACGGGACTAGCGGGAGGGACCCACGAGCAGTACTTC. It codes for CASSTGLAGGTHEQYF.

This CDR3 is CASSSPRARSTEAFF. DNA for the CDR3: TGTGCCAGCAGTTCCCCCCGAGCCCGGAGCACTGAAGCTTTCTTT. This chain uses TRBV28 with TRBJ1-1; D not certain. This CDR3 has 15 residues. Germline V gene sequence: CDR1 MDHEN, CDR2 SYDVKM. Trimming left V 4 bases short and J 4 bases short, with 16 bases between.

This chain connects TRBV9 to TRBJ2-2; a possible D gene is TRBD2 (6 bases). The length of the CDR3 is 17 residues. Germline V gene lookup returns CDR1 SGDLS and CDR2 YYNGEE. Trimming removed 4 bases from V and 4 bases from J, with 20 bases in between. DNA of the CDR3: TGTGCCAGCAGCCCCCTACCAACGGAGGGCCCCACCGGGGAGCTGTTTTTT. Translating gives CASSPLPTEGPTGELFF.

The J gene is TRBJ2-3, the V gene TRBV11-2, with TRBD2 as a possible D gene (6 bases). Germline CDR1 and CDR2: SGHAT and FQNNGV. The CDR3 covers 14 residues. Trimming stripped 1 base from V and 4 bases from J, with 9 bases between. CDR3 coding DNA: TGTGCCAGCAGCTTAGTACTAGCCGCAGATACGCAGTATTTT. Residues: CASSLVLAADTQYF.

This clone came up many times. Written as DNA, the CDR3 is TGTGCCAGCAGCTCGACAGGGTCAGTGGGCTACACCTTC. Its protein product is CASSSTGSVGYTF. The rearrangement joins TRBV7-8 to TRBJ1-2, with 7 bases fitting TRBD1. This CDR3 comprises 13 residues. The ends lost 4 bases at V and 8 bases at J; junction bases unmatched: 7. CDR1 is SGHVS, CDR2 FQNEAQ, per germline. The full variable domain, its missing parts supplied by reference TRBV7-8 and TRBJ1-2, is GAGVSQSPRYKVAKRGQDVALRCDPISGHVSLFWYQQALGQGPEFLTYFQNEAQLDKSGLPSDRFFAERPEGSVSTLKIQRTQQEDSAVYLCASSSTGSVGYTFGSGTRLTVV.

The rearrangement links TRBV28 to TRBJ1-2; 9 bases are shared with TRBD1. The CDR3 runs to 13 residues. V gave up 5 bases and J gave up 8 bases; unmatched junction bases: 6. The germline V gene has CDR1 MDHEN and CDR2 SYDVKM. In DNA, the CDR3 is TGTGCCAGCAGTAGGACAGGGGCCCAGGGCTACACCTTC. Residues: CASSRTGAQGYTF.